This T cell receptor beta chain was retrieved from a study of blood T cells in healthy people across ages. A second PCR of 7 to 11 cycles used a sample-barcoded 5' primer and a J-beta primer mix. Each cDNA was tagged by a template-switch adaptor containing 12 random nucleotides. TCRdb reprocessed the 5' RACE reads with MiXCR, giving one entry per CDR3 protein. The sample records roughly 800,000 distinct CDR3 sequences, roughly 60% being singletons. This CDR3 comprises 15 residues. V lost 1 base, J lost 10 bases, and 10 bases stayed unmatched. Germline loops: CDR1 SGHNT, CDR2 YYREEE (reference sequence). Comments on this clonotype: The antigen remains unidentified.

The study, taken as a whole, reports: The unknown donor CMV status may have confounded expanded clonotype changes.

The rearrangement uses TRBV5-4 and TRBJ1-2; 10 nucleotides align to TRBD1. Sequencing was carried out using blood. This TCR was recovered from a man younger than 40 in good health. CDR3 sequence reads: CASSLYDRDRGHYTF. CDR3 nucleotides: TGTGCCAGCAGCTTGTACGACCGGGACAGGGGACACTACACCTTC.